These 30 T cell receptor beta chains were all obtained from the same sample, sequenced in a study of T cells in Graves' hyperthyroidism and ophthalmopathy. Amplified regions were TCR beta CDR3 sequences from RNA transcripts. First-round RT-PCR with HTBI primers amplified the TCR CDR3 region. TCRdb re-analysed the multiplex PCR reads in MiXCR, keeping a single row per CDR3 protein. The table records 550,000 to 700,000 distinct CDR3 sequences, roughly 14% of them present only once. The specimen sequenced was blood. These receptors originate from a middle-aged woman with Graves' ophthalmopathy.

In this sample, this clonotype turned up many times. CDR3 DNA sequence: TGTGCCAGCAGTTCGGGGGCCGCCTATGGCTACACCTTC. It specifies CASSSGAAYGYTF. This chain uses TRBV28 with TRBJ1-2; D might be TRBD1 (6 bases). The germline V gene encodes CDR1 MDHEN and CDR2 SYDVKM. V dropped 4 bases and J dropped 4 bases, with 10 bases sitting between them. CDR3 size: 13 residues.

This clonotype showed up many times. The V gene is TRBV12-3 or TRBV12-4, the J gene TRBJ1-2; D perhaps matches TRBD1 (5 bases). Trimming took 6 bases from V and 7 from J, leaving 18 bases between them. The CDR3 spans 14 residues. This CDR3 reads CASRTAGTRRGYTF. The CDR3 DNA reads TGTGCCAGCAGAACAGCAGGGACGAGACGTGGCTACACCTTC.

The sample holds many counts of this clonotype. The rearrangement uses TRBV5-1 and TRBJ2-7; D is unresolved. V gave up 1 base and J gave up 2 bases, with 10 bases separating them. This CDR3 is built from 14 residues. From germline, CDR1 is SGHRS and CDR2 YFSETQ. Here the CDR3 reads CASSLKTPPYEQYF. The CDR3 bases are TGCGCCAGCAGCTTGAAGACTCCCCCCTACGAGCAGTACTTC.

The chain links TRBV11-2 to TRBJ2-2; no clear D gene. V lost 7 bases and J lost 5, with 14 bases in between. CDR3 length: 14 residues. Germline assignment: CDR1 SGHAT and CDR2 FQNNGV. The CDR3 region has the DNA TGTGCCAGCATCCGAGGCCCCCTAACCGGGGAGCTGTTTTTT. This encodes CASIRGPLTGELFF.

This clonotype was detected ten times or more. The V gene is TRBV28, the J gene TRBJ1-3; 7 bases align to TRBD1. The CDR3 has 14 amino acids. CDR1 is MDHEN, CDR2 SYDVKM, per germline. The ends lost 3 bases at V and 7 bases at J; junction bases unmatched: 6. CDR3 bases: TGTGCCAGCAGTTTGCGAGGGGGCCGGAACACCATATATTTT. Its protein is CASSLRGGRNTIYF.

This clonotype was recorded many times. The V and J genes are TRBV27 and TRBJ2-7; no definite D call. Trimming removed 6 bases at V and 3 bases at J, with 12 bases between. This CDR3 is 13 amino acids long. The germline CDR1 and CDR2 sequences are MNHEY and SMNVEV (reference sequence). For the CDR3, the DNA is TGTGCCAGCAGACTGCACGGTAACTACGAGCAGTACTTC. Translation: CASRLHGNYEQYF.

There are a few counts of this clonotype. V gene TRBV2 combines with J gene TRBJ1-2, with D unresolved. Germline CDR1 SNHLY, CDR2 FYNNEI. V was shortened by 7 bases and J by 0 bases, with 21 bases between the two germline ends. The CDR3 length is 17 residues. The CDR3 DNA is TGTGCCAGCATTTCCATGTTTTCAAAGATTTCTAACTATGGCTACACCTTC. Translation: CASISMFSKISNYGYTF.

This clonotype was observed a few times. The J gene is TRBJ1-3, the V gene TRBV7-2, with a possible D match to TRBD1 (5 bases). V was trimmed by 5 bases and J by 3 bases, leaving 14 bases between them. The CDR3 totals 15 residues. Germline V gene data show CDR1 as SGHTA and CDR2 as FQGNSA. DNA for the CDR3: TGTGCCAGCAGCGCAGATTGGGGCCGTGGAAACACCATATATTTT. It translates to CASSADWGRGNTIYF.

This clonotype was counted between two and nine times. The gene calls are TRBV20-1 and TRBJ2-4; no firm D call. Trimming removed 0 bases from V and 0 bases from J, with 12 bases in between. CDR3 length: 16 amino acids. Germline V lookup: CDR1 DFQATT, CDR2 SNEGSKA (reference sequence). CDR3 loop: CSARDFFRLAKNIQYF. The CDR3 nucleotides read TGCAGTGCTAGAGATTTTTTTAGGCTAGCCAAAAACATTCAGTACTTC.

This clonotype occurred many times. This chain joins TRBV19 and TRBJ2-7, with 8 bases matching TRBD1. This CDR3 contains 14 residues. CDR1 is LNHDA and CDR2 is SQIVND in the germline V gene (reference sequence). Trimming took 1 base from V and 5 from J; bases not matched to a gene: 4. The CDR3 DNA reads TGTGCCAGTAGTATAGGGACAGGGTGGGACGAGCAGTACTTC. Amino acid sequence: CASSIGTGWDEQYF. Based on the CDR3 plus reference TRBV19 and TRBJ2-7, the full variable domain is DGGITQSPKYLFRKEGQNVTLSCEQNLNHDAMYWYRQDPGQGLRLIYYSQIVNDFQKGDIAEGYSVSREKKESFPLTVTSAQKNPTAFYLCASSIGTGWDEQYFGPGTRLTVT.

This clonotype was found many times. The chain is built from TRBV6-1 and TRBJ2-7; the match to TRBD2 covers 7 bases. Germline loops: CDR1 MNHNS, CDR2 SASEGT. The CDR3 runs 17 residues. V shed 3 bases, J shed 9 bases, and the junction held 20 bases outside the gene matches. CDR3 DNA sequence: TGTGCCAGCAGTGAGGCAGGTCATAGCGGGTTACCCCTCGGGCAGTACTTC. Translation gives CASSEAGHSGLPLGQYF.

The table lists this clonotype with many counts. CDR3 amino acids: CSARRMNTEAFF. Written as DNA, the CDR3 is TGCAGTGCTAGACGAATGAACACTGAAGCTTTCTTT. This sequence joins TRBV20-1 and TRBJ1-1, with D unclear. The CDR3 spans 12 residues. Germline V gives CDR1 DFQATT, CDR2 SNEGSKA (reference sequence). Trimming removed 2 bases from V and 0 bases from J, with 4 bases in between.

The chain is built from TRBV15 and TRBJ1-1; the D is unclear. The CDR3 loop spans 13 amino acids. V shed 1 base and J shed 7 bases, with 10 bases lying between them. The germline V gene has CDR1 LNHNV and CDR2 YYDKDF (reference sequence). The CDR3 reads CATSRGEKVEAFF. The CDR3 DNA reads TGTGCCACCAGCAGAGGGGAGAAAGTTGAAGCTTTCTTT.

This clonotype was observed at least ten times. The chain is built from TRBV5-1 and TRBJ2-7; 7 positions match TRBD1. The CDR3 spans 14 residues. Germline V gene sequence: CDR1 SGHRS, CDR2 YFSETQ. Germline trimming cut 0 bases from V and 5 bases from J; bases unmatched to any gene: 5. The CDR3 protein is CASSLGGTDDEQYF. The CDR3 DNA reads as TGCGCCAGCAGCTTGGGAGGGACAGATGACGAGCAGTACTTC.

The table lists this clonotype with many counts. The chain employs TRBV20-1 and TRBJ1-1; D remains unclear. V was shortened by 6 bases and J by 5 bases, with 16 bases between the two germline ends. This CDR3 spans 13 amino acids. The germline V gene encodes CDR1 DFQATT and CDR2 SNEGSKA (reference sequence). The CDR3 loop reads CSAPLGLGTEAFF. The CDR3 nucleotides read TGCAGTGCCCCCTTAGGCCTTGGGACTGAAGCTTTCTTT.

The chain combines TRBV19 with TRBJ2-5, with TRBD1 as a possible D gene (5 bases). Germline CDR1 reads LNHDA; CDR2 reads SQIVND (reference sequence). Trimming pared 4 bases from V and 0 bases from J, leaving 18 bases between. The CDR3 is made up of 17 amino acids. The DNA for the CDR3 is TGTGCCAGTAGTACCTTAGCCAGGGCACAGCACCAAGAGACCCAGTACTTC. Translation gives CASSTLARAQHQETQYF.

This clonotype was counted between two and nine times. The chain recombines TRBV11-2 with TRBJ1-5; D is ambiguous. Per germline, CDR1 SGHAT and CDR2 FQNNGV. Between the trimmed V and J ends, which lost 5 bases and 1 base, there was a span of 9 bases. CDR3 length: 14 residues. CDR3 in amino acids: CASSLPGSNQPQHF. CDR3 in DNA: TGTGCCAGCAGCCTGCCTGGGAGCAATCAGCCCCAGCATTTT.

This sequence joins TRBV18 and TRBJ1-2; weak D call: TRBD1 (6 bases). The germline V and J ends were trimmed by 3 bases and 0 bases, with 11 bases remaining between them. In germline, CDR1 is KGHSH, CDR2 LQKENI. The CDR3 runs 15 residues. As DNA, the CDR3 is TGTGCCAGCTCACCCATCAGGGACACTAACTATGGCTACACCTTC. Amino acid sequence: CASSPIRDTNYGYTF. Using reference TRBV18 and TRBJ1-2 for the parts outside the CDR3, the full variable domain is NAGVMQNPRHLVRRRGQEARLRCSPMKGHSHVYWYRQLPEEGLKFMVYLQKENIIDESGMPKERFSAEFPKEGPSILRIQQVVRGDSAAYFCASSPIRDTNYGYTFGSGTRLTVV.

The J gene is TRBJ2-7, the V gene TRBV4-1; D gene unclear. CDR3 length: 18 residues. Germline assignment: CDR1 MGHRA and CDR2 YSYEKL. V was cut by 1 base and J by 4 bases, with 23 bases left in between. The CDR3 loop reads CASSQARVSSQSKYEQYF. CDR3 bases: TGCGCCAGCAGCCAAGCTAGGGTGTCCTCTCAATCCAAATACGAGCAGTACTTC.

The sample holds many counts of this clonotype. The chain couples TRBV6-1 to TRBJ2-7; a possible D gene is TRBD2 (6 bases). CDR1 MNHNS and CDR2 SASEGT come from the germline V gene. Trimming removed 7 bases from V and 0 bases from J, with 16 bases in between. The CDR3 totals 15 residues. The CDR3 reads CASTGGAGLSYEQYF. In nucleotides, the CDR3 is TGTGCCAGCACGGGCGGGGCAGGACTCTCCTACGAGCAGTACTTC.

This clonotype was found once. The chain recombines TRBV6-1 with TRBJ1-6; D is ambiguous. The CDR3 sequence is 13 residues long. The germline V and J ends were trimmed by 5 bases and 18 bases, with 20 bases remaining between them. CDR1 is MNHNS, CDR2 SASEGT, per germline. The CDR3 loop is CASSPRMNWLGHF. The CDR3 DNA reads as TGTGCCAGCAGTCCCCGGATGAACTGGTTAGGCCACTTT.

This chain joins TRBV19 and TRBJ1-2; D may be TRBD1 (5 bases). V was pared by 11 bases and J by 1 base, with 14 bases between. The CDR3 totals 13 residues. CDR1 and CDR2 (germline): LNHDA, SQIVND (reference sequence). The CDR3, as DNA: TGTGCCTCGACGGGGCGAAGTAACTATGGCTACACCTTC. Amino acid sequence: CASTGRSNYGYTF.

This clonotype was recorded a few times. The chain is built from TRBV5-1 and TRBJ2-5, with a tentative D call TRBD1 (5 bases). With 0 bases removed from V and 2 bases from J, the gap between germline ends came to 14 bases. CDR1 and CDR2 (germline): SGHRS, YFSETQ. CDR3 size: 16 residues. CDR3 in DNA: TGCGCCAGCAGCTTGGGAGGCTACAGGAGTCAAGAGACCCAGTACTTC. Its protein product is CASSLGGYRSQETQYF.

The sample holds many counts of this clonotype. This sequence joins TRBV12-3 or TRBV12-4 and TRBJ1-2; TRBD1 matches 7 bases. The J segment lost 4 bases and the V segment lost 6 bases, leaving 14 bases of the junction unmatched. CDR3 length: 16 amino acids. The CDR3, as DNA: TGTGCCAGCAGACGACAGGGTCAGATTTTAATCTATGGCTACACCTTC. Protein: CASRRQGQILIYGYTF.

This clonotype was counted many times. The CDR3 loop reads CASSNPDRGLVQPQHF. The CDR3 region has the DNA TGTGCCAGTAGTAACCCGGACAGGGGGCTAGTTCAGCCCCAGCATTTT. The gene calls are TRBV19 and TRBJ1-5; the match to TRBD1 covers 11 bases. This CDR3 contains 16 residues. The V and J ends lost 4 bases and 6 bases, in that order; junction bases with no gene match: 8. The germline gives CDR1 LNHDA, CDR2 SQIVND (reference sequence).

The chain combines TRBV6-2 or TRBV6-3 with TRBJ2-5; D possibly corresponds to TRBD2 (6 bases). This CDR3 spans 15 amino acids. V was trimmed by 4 bases and J by 3 bases, leaving 15 bases between them. Germline CDR1 reads MNHEY; CDR2 reads SVGEGT. The CDR3: CASSLGLLLKETQYF. In DNA form, the CDR3 reads TGTGCCAGCAGTTTGGGACTTCTACTAAAAGAGACCCAGTACTTC.

At least ten counts were recorded for this clonotype. V and J are TRBV18 and TRBJ2-7; 7 nucleotides align to TRBD1. CDR3 length equals 13 residues. V trimming: 8 bases; J trimming: 1 base; junction bases outside the gene matches: 5. The germline CDR1 and CDR2 sequences are KGHSH and LQKENI. CDR3 DNA: TGTGCCAGCAGTCCGGGACAGTCCTACGAGCAGTACTTC. Amino acid sequence: CASSPGQSYEQYF.

This clonotype appeared many times. The chain links TRBV6-2 or TRBV6-3 to TRBJ1-1, with 7 bases lining up with TRBD1. Germline V gives CDR1 MNHEY, CDR2 SVGEGT. This CDR3 is 14 amino acids long. The J segment lost 0 bases and the V segment lost 5 bases, leaving 3 bases of the junction unmatched. In DNA form, the CDR3 reads TGTGCCAGCAGTAAGGACAGGATGAACACTGAAGCTTTCTTT. Translating gives CASSKDRMNTEAFF.

The sample holds a few counts of this clonotype. The chain carries TRBV19 and TRBJ2-1; TRBD2 matches at 10 bases. The CDR3 has 16 amino acids. Germline-derived CDR1 and CDR2 are LNHDA and SQIVND (reference sequence). V shed 1 base and J 2 bases; nucleotides not matched to a gene: 2. The CDR3 protein is CASSIGTSGAYNEQFF. Here the CDR3 DNA reads TGTGCCAGTAGTATAGGGACTAGCGGAGCCTACAATGAGCAGTTCTTC.

At least ten counts were recorded for this clonotype. The CDR3 coding sequence is TGTGCCAGCAGCTTAAATCTAGCGCATTCCTACGAGCAGTACTTC. Protein product: CASSLNLAHSYEQYF. This rearrangement joins TRBV5-6 to TRBJ2-7; a weak D match, TRBD2 (6 bases). CDR1 SGHDT and CDR2 YYEEEE come from the germline V gene. This CDR3 spans 15 amino acids. Trimming stripped 2 bases from V and 1 base from J, with 13 bases between. The variable domain in full, with the rest retrieved from reference TRBV5-6 and TRBJ2-7, is DAGVTQSPTHLIKTRGQQVTLRCSPKSGHDTVSWYQQALGQGPQFIFQYYEEEERQRGNFPDRFSGHQFPNYSSELNVNALLLGDSALYLCASSLNLAHSYEQYFGPGTRLTVT.